Following are 3 T cell receptor beta chains from one sample sequenced in a study of blood T cell repertoires in COVID-19 (dated by TCRdb to about 2020). Library preparation used the immunoSEQ multiplex PCR assay. The table was pulled from immuneACCESS by TCRdb, which kept in-frame rearrangements only. Such tables lose some clones; where checked, under half of the loss comes from unresolved V genes, and the rest has no known cause. For this sample there are roughly 34,000 clones; roughly 77% appear just once. Jointly, the top ten make up 14% to 15% of the sample. Material: peripheral blood. The receptors were gathered from an elderly man with active or convalescent COVID-19.

CDR3 DNA sequence: TGTGCCAGTAGTATTAGGGACAGGGGAAGACAGCCCCAGCATTTT. Translated, it gives CASSIRDRGRQPQHF. The rearrangement uses TRBV19 and TRBJ1-5, with 10 bases identical to TRBD1. This CDR3 has 15 amino acids. V was pared by 3 bases and J by 7 bases, with 6 bases of the junction left unmatched. CDR1 and CDR2 from the germline V gene are LNHDA and SQIVND (reference sequence).

The V and J genes are TRBV27 and TRBJ1-5, with 9 bases that match TRBD1. Germline trimming cut 2 bases from V and 2 bases from J; bases unmatched to any gene: 4. CDR3 length: 16 amino acids. Germline V gene data show CDR1 as MNHEY and CDR2 as SMNVEV (reference sequence). The CDR3 reads CASSLRWDRGNQPQHF. CDR3 DNA sequence: TGTGCCAGCAGTTTACGTTGGGACAGGGGCAATCAGCCCCAGCATTTT.

The chain links TRBV3-1 (or the pseudogene TRBV3-2) to TRBJ1-4; TRBD1 is a possible D gene (6 bases). V shed 2 bases and J shed 6 bases, with 16 bases lying between them. Germline loops: CDR1 LGHDT, CDR2 YNNKEL (reference sequence). The CDR3 sequence is 16 residues long. DNA for the CDR3: TGTGCCAGCAGCCAATCACACAGGGCCGATGATGAAAAACTGTTTTTT. Protein sequence: CASSQSHRADDEKLFF.